A selection of T cell receptor beta chains follows, all from one sample in a study of PD-L1 blockade in urothelial cancer. The data were produced by immunoSEQ multiplex PCR, yet TCRdb's version contains in-frame clones alone and is incomplete. This table holds some 45,000 clones, 80% found once. The sample consisted of PBMCs, taken around atezolizumab (anti-PD-L1) treatment. Receptors were obtained from a man aged 55-75 years with urothelial cancer. CDR3s include the opening cysteine and the closing phenylalanine or tryptophan. The D gene is left open where the match is weak. Clone size is stated in some rows and not others, as once, few, many or a class when expanded.

D	size	V	J	DNA	CDR3
.	.	TRBV5-1	TRBJ1-1	TGCGCCAGCAGCTTGGTTGCTATGAACACTGAAGCTTTCTTT	CASSLVAMNTEAFF
.	once	TRBV10-2	TRBJ2-7	TGCGCCAGCAGCCTCTCATCCGGGAGCCGCTCCTACGAGCAGTACTTC	CASSLSSGSRSYEQYF
.	.	TRBV28	TRBJ2-7	TGTGCCAGCAGTCGGCGGGGACTGCCCTACGAGCAGTACTTC	CASSRRGLPYEQYF
TRBD2	.	TRBV9	TRBJ2-3	TGTGCCAGCAGCGTGGCCGTAGGGACTAGCGGGGCGTGGGGCACAGATACGCAGTATTTT	CASSVAVGTSGAWGTDTQYF
.	.	TRBV7-8	TRBJ1-5	TGTGCCAGCAGCTTAGCCGGCATGGGGAGTCAGCCCCAGCATTTT	CASSLAGMGSQPQHF
.	.	TRBV5-1	TRBJ2-3	TGCGCCAGCAGCCCAGGACTCGGCACAGATACGCAGTATTTT	CASSPGLGTDTQYF
.	.	TRBV6-6	TRBJ2-5	TGTGCCAGCAGCCCACTAGAGACCCAGTACTTC	CASSPLETQYF
.	.	TRBV5-1	TRBJ2-1	TGCGCCAGCAGCTTGGCAGGCCTTGATGAGCAGTTCTTC	CASSLAGLDEQFF
.	.	TRBV5-6	TRBJ2-3	TGTGCCAGCAGCCCCCGAAGGGGTTGGACAGATACGCAGTATTTT	CASSPRRGWTDTQYF
TRBD1	.	TRBV6-1	TRBJ1-2	TGTGCCAGCAGTGAAGCTATAATCGGGACAGGAAACTTTTATGGCTACACCTTC	CASSEAIIGTGNFYGYTF
TRBD2	.	TRBV28	TRBJ2-1	TGTGCCAGCAGTCAACTTCCAACCTGGCTAGCGGGCAATGAGCAGTTCTTC	CASSQLPTWLAGNEQFF